One sample yielded the 8 T cell receptor beta chains listed below, sequenced in a study of blood T cells in healthy people across ages. Then a second PCR, running about 7 to 11 cycles, was carried out with a sample-barcoded 5' primer and a J-beta primer mix. TCRdb called the 5' RACE reads again in MiXCR, with one record for every CDR3 protein. The sample gives about 560,000 distinct CDR3 sequences, about 25% of which show up once; 3% to 4% is in the top ten. These records were also assigned to another study, of T cells of mothers and their children.

Sequenced input: blood. These receptors originate from a boy aged 2-15 years in good health.

This clonotype was recorded a few times. The rearrangement links TRBV20-1 to TRBJ2-1; 15 bases match TRBD2. CDR1 DFQATT and CDR2 SNEGSKA come from the germline V gene (reference sequence). Unmatched junction bases numbered 4, after V lost 6 bases and J lost 4 bases. The CDR3 spans 15 residues. In DNA, the CDR3 is TGCAGTGCAAGGACTAGCGGGAGGGTTTACAATGAGCAGTTCTTC. Translation gives CSARTSGRVYNEQFF.

This clonotype was counted only a few times. This chain connects TRBV29-1 to TRBJ2-1, with TRBD2 identical over 7 bases. Germline CDR1 reads SQVTM; CDR2 reads ANQGSEA. After removal of 0 bases from V and 2 bases from J, the junction contained 7 bases not matched to a gene. CDR3 size: 16 residues. As DNA, the CDR3 is TGCAGCGTTGAAGATGGGAAGCGGGGTACCTACAATGAGCAGTTCTTC. Its protein product is CSVEDGKRGTYNEQFF.

CDR3: CASSVDPGGSTDTQYF. Here the CDR3 DNA reads TGTGCCAGCAGCGTAGATCCGGGGGGGAGCACAGATACGCAGTATTTT. The chain has TRBV9 and TRBJ2-3, with 8 bases aligning to TRBD2. Germline CDR1 is SGDLS and CDR2 is YYNGEE. The CDR3 is made up of 16 amino acids. Unmatched junction bases numbered 3, after V lost 0 bases and J lost 0 bases.

The rearrangement uses TRBV4-1 and TRBJ2-4; D unresolved. Germline CDR1 MGHRA, CDR2 YSYEKL. Between the trimmed V and J ends, which lost 0 bases and 0 bases, there was a span of 24 bases. The CDR3 has 21 residues. In nucleotides, the CDR3 is TGCGCCAGCAGCCAAGACTCCATTGGAAGGCGGAGAGAATTAGCCAAAAACATTCAGTACTTC. It is translated as CASSQDSIGRRRELAKNIQYF.

In its sample, this clonotype was seen a few times. V usage is TRBV7-3 and J usage is TRBJ1-5; D ambiguous. Trimming took 5 bases from V and 4 from J, leaving 21 bases between them. CDR1 is SGHTA and CDR2 is FQGTGA in the germline V gene. This CDR3 contains 17 residues. CDR3: CASSPRCEGQSNQPQHF. As DNA, the CDR3 is TGTGCCAGCAGCCCACGGTGCGAGGGTCAGAGTAATCAGCCCCAGCATTTT.

This clonotype was seen at least ten times. The chain has TRBV7-2 and TRBJ2-1; D call uncertain. V was trimmed by 3 bases and J by 0 bases, leaving 9 bases between them. CDR1 is SGHTA, CDR2 FQGNSA, per germline. The CDR3 runs to 15 residues. The CDR3 spells CASSFVVASYNEQFF. CDR3 nucleotides: TGTGCCAGCAGCTTCGTCGTTGCCTCCTACAATGAGCAGTTCTTC.

The V call is TRBV20-1, the J call TRBJ2-1; 7 bases are shared with TRBD2. Trimming at V came to 4 bases and at J to 0 bases, leaving 12 bases not matched to a gene. CDR1 is DFQATT, CDR2 SNEGSKA, per germline (reference sequence). The CDR3 has 17 residues. CDR3 protein: CSAIPPGGPYSYNEQFF. The CDR3 DNA reads TGCAGTGCTATCCCGCCGGGAGGACCCTACTCCTACAATGAGCAGTTCTTC.

This clonotype was found a few times. This chain links TRBV20-1 with TRBJ2-5, with TRBD1 identical over 11 bases. The J call could be wrong; TRBJ2-7 is a better fit for the DNA end. The CDR3 is 14 residues long. CDR1 and CDR2 (germline): DFQATT, SNEGSKA (reference sequence). The CDR3 sequence is CSARKGQGAYEQYF. CDR3 DNA: TGCAGTGCTAGAAAGGGACAGGGGGCCTACGAGCAGTACTTC.